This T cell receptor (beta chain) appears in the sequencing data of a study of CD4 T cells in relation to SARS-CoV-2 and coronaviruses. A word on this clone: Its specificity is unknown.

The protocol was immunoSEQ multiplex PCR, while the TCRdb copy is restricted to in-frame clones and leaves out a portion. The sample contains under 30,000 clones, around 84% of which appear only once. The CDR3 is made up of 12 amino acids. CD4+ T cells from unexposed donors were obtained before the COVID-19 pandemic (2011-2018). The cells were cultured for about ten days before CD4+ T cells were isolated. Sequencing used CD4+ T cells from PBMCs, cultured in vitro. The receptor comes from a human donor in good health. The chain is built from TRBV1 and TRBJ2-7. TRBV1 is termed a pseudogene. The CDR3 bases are TGCACCAGCAGCCAAGATACCCCCGAGCAGTACTTC. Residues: CTSSQDTPEQYF.